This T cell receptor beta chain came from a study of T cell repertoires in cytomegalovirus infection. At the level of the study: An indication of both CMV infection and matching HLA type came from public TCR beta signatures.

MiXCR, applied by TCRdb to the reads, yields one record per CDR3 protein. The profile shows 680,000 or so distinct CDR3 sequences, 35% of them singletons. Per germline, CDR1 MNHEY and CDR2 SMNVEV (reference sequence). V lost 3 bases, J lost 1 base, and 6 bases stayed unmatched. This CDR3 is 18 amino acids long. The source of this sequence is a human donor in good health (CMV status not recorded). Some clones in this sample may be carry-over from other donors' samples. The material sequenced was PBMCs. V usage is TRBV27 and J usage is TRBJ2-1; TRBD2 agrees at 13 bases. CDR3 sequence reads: CASSFFTTSGGSYNEQFF. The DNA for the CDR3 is TGTGCCAGCAGTTTCTTCACGACTAGCGGGGGGTCCTACAATGAGCAGTTCTTC.